This T cell receptor (beta chain) was obtained from a study of blood T cell repertoires in COVID-19. Study summary: Spain, Italy and the United States supplied samples that represented acute and convalescent COVID-19.

Original analysis: Reference gene primer amplification gave estimated nucleated cell counts. Method: immunoSEQ multiplex PCR; TCRdb's copy keeps in-frame clones and lacks some. V and J calls and clone size are those listed in that table; D and trimming were worked out from the DNA. The sample contains 95,000 to 150,000 clones, 60% to 85% of which appear only once. The CDR3 totals 15 residues. Germline V gene lookup returns CDR1 MNHEY and CDR2 SVGEGT. After removal of 0 bases from V and 2 bases from J, the junction contained 3 bases not matched to a gene. The genes are TRBV6-2 or TRBV6-3 and TRBJ2-7, with 8 nucleotides matching TRBD2. The sequence was collected from a man aged 65 to 85 with acute or convalescent COVID-19. The specimen sequenced was peripheral blood. The CDR3 protein is CASSYSQRGTYEQYF. Here the CDR3 DNA reads TGTGCCAGCAGTTACTCTCAGCGGGGGACCTACGAGCAGTACTTC.